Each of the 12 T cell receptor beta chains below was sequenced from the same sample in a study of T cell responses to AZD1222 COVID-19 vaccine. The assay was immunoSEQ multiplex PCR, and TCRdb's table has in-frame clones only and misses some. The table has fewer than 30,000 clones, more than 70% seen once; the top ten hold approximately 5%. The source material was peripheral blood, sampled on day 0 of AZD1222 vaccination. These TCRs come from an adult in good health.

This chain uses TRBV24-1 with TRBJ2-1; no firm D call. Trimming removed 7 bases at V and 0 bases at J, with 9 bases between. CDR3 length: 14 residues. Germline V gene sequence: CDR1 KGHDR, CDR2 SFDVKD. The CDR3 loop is CATSPRSSYNEQFF. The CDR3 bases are TGTGCCACCAGCCCACGAAGCTCCTACAATGAGCAGTTCTTC.

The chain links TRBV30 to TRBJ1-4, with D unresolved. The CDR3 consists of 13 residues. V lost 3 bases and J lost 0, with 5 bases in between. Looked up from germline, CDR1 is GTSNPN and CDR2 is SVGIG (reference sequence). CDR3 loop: CAWRGPTNEKLFF. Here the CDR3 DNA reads TGTGCCTGGAGGGGCCCAACTAATGAAAAACTGTTTTTT.

Here the CDR3 reads CAESTDTQYF. CDR3 DNA sequence: TGTGCCGAAAGCACAGATACGCAGTATTTT. V usage is TRBV21-1 and J usage is TRBJ2-3. TRBV21-1 is tagged as a pseudogene. The length of the CDR3 is 10 residues.

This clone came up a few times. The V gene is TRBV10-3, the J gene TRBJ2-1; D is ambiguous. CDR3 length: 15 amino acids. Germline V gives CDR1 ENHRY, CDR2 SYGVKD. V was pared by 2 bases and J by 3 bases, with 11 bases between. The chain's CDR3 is CAISEPVEHYNEQFF. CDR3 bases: TGTGCCATCAGTGAGCCAGTCGAACACTACAATGAGCAGTTCTTC.

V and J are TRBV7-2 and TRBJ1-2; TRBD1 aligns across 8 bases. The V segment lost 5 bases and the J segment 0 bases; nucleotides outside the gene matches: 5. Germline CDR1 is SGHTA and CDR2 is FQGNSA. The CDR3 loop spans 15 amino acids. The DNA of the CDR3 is TGTGCCAGCAGCACTCAGGGGGCGTCTAACTATGGCTACACCTTC. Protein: CASSTQGASNYGYTF.

CDR3 DNA sequence: TGTGCCAGCTCACCTAGCCCCAAGGGTAGTGCAGATACGCAGTATTTT. Encoded protein: CASSPSPKGSADTQYF. The chain joins TRBV18 to TRBJ2-3; D is ambiguous. Between the trimmed V and J ends, which lost 3 bases and 4 bases, there was a span of 17 bases. Germline V CDR1 and CDR2: KGHSH, LQKENI. CDR3 length: 16 residues.

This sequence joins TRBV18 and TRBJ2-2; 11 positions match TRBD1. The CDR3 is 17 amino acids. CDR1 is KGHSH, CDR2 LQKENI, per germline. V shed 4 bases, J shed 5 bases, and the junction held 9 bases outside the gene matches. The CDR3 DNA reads TGTGCCAGCTCACTCTCCGCCGGGACAGGGGGAACCGGGGAGCTGTTTTTT. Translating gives CASSLSAGTGGTGELFF. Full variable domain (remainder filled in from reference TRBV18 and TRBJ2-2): NAGVMQNPRHLVRRRGQEARLRCSPMKGHSHVYWYRQLPEEGLKFMVYLQKENIIDESGMPKERFSAEFPKEGPSILRIQQVVRGDSAAYFCASSLSAGTGGTGELFFGEGSRLTVL.

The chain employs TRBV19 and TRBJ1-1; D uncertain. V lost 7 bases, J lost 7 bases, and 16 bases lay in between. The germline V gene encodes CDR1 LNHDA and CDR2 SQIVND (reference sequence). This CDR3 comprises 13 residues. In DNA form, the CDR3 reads TGTGCCAGTACCTCCCCGGGAGGTCTTGAAGCTTTCTTT. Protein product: CASTSPGGLEAFF.

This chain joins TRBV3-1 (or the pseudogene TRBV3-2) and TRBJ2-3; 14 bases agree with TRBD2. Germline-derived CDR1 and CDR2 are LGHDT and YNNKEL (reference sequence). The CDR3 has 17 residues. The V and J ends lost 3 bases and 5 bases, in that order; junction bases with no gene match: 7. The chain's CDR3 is CASSQDLTSGGGDTQYF. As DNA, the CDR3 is TGTGCCAGCAGCCAGGATCTGACTAGCGGGGGGGGAGATACGCAGTATTTT.

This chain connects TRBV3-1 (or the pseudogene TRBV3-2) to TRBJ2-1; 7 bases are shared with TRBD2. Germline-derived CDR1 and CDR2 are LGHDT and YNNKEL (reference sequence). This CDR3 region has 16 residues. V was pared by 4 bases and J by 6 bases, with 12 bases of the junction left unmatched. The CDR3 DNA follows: TGTGCCAGCAGCCCCTCCCGGGGGGTAACCGGCAATGAGCAGTTCTTC. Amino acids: CASSPSRGVTGNEQFF.

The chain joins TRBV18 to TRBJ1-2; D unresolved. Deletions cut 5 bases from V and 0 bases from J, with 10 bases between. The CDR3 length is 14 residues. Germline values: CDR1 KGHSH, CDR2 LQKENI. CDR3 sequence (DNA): TGTGCCAGCTCATCCGTCAGCTCTAACTATGGCTACACCTTC. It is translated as CASSSVSSNYGYTF.

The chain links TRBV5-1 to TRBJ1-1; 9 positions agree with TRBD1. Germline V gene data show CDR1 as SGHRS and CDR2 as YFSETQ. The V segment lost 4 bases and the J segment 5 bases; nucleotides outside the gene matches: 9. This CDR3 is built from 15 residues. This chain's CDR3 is CASSARQGGRTEAFF. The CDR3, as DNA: TGCGCCAGCAGCGCGCGACAGGGGGGAAGGACTGAAGCTTTCTTT.